These 30 T cell receptor beta chains were all obtained from the same sample, sequenced in a study of T cell responses to AZD1222 COVID-19 vaccine. The method was immunoSEQ multiplex PCR; TCRdb's version includes in-frame clones alone and lacks a portion of them. The table has 95,000 to 150,000 clones, more than 80% seen once. The specimen comprised peripheral blood, sampled on day 0 of AZD1222 vaccination. The receptors shown here come from an adult in good health.

The rearrangement links TRBV7-9 to TRBJ1-1, with a weak D call TRBD1 (5 bases). Germline V gene lookup returns CDR1 SEHNR and CDR2 FQNEAQ (reference sequence). Between the trimmed V and J ends, which lost 2 bases and 10 bases, there was a span of 11 bases. There are 12 residues in the CDR3. The CDR3 region is CASSLTGRRAFF. The CDR3 DNA reads TGTGCCAGCAGCTTAACAGGCCGGCGAGCTTTCTTT.

The chain employs TRBV19 and TRBJ2-1; D remains ambiguous. The CDR3 covers 15 residues. Germline CDR1 reads LNHDA; CDR2 reads SQIVND (reference sequence). V shed 3 bases and J shed 4 bases, with 13 bases lying between them. Here the CDR3 reads CASSMKVGLYNEQFF. The CDR3 DNA sequence: TGTGCCAGTAGTATGAAGGTAGGGCTATACAATGAGCAGTTCTTC.

This chain uses TRBV28 with TRBJ2-7; 8 bases are shared with TRBD1. V trimming: 1 base; J trimming: 3 bases; junction bases outside the gene matches: 11. CDR3 length: 17 amino acids. Germline V gives CDR1 MDHEN, CDR2 SYDVKM. CDR3 region: CASSLFPLRTGRYEQYF. For the CDR3, the DNA is TGTGCCAGCAGTTTATTCCCTCTCCGGACAGGGCGCTACGAGCAGTACTTC.

CDR3: CASSPQRGGTGELFF. Here the CDR3 DNA reads TGTGCCAGCAGCCCTCAGAGAGGAGGGACCGGGGAGCTGTTTTTT. V and J are TRBV7-3 and TRBJ2-2, with a possible D match to TRBD2 (6 bases). Germline V gene data show CDR1 as SGHTA and CDR2 as FQGTGA. There are 15 residues in the CDR3. Trimming cost V 5 bases and J 5 bases, with 15 bases left between them.

The genes are TRBV30 and TRBJ1-4; D perhaps matches TRBD1 (5 bases). The CDR3 runs 16 residues. Germline CDR1 reads GTSNPN; CDR2 reads SVGIG (reference sequence). Trimming stripped 2 bases from V and 0 bases from J, with 13 bases between. CDR3 nucleotide sequence: TGTGCCTGGAGTCTCGGGACCCATGCAACTAATGAAAAACTGTTTTTT. Its translation is CAWSLGTHATNEKLFF.

The rearrangement joins TRBV11-2 to TRBJ1-1, with D unresolved. This CDR3 spans 14 amino acids. Trimming took off 0 bases at V and 3 bases at J, with 8 bases between the two ends. Germline CDR1 reads SGHAT; CDR2 reads FQNNGV. CDR3 protein: CASSLETGYTEAFF. CDR3 sequence (DNA): TGTGCCAGCAGCTTAGAAACTGGGTACACTGAAGCTTTCTTT.

The genes are TRBV19 and TRBJ1-5, with a weak D call TRBD1 (6 bases). Trimming cost V 6 bases and J 6 bases, with 9 bases left between them. CDR1 LNHDA and CDR2 SQIVND come from the germline V gene (reference sequence). The CDR3 length is 12 residues. The CDR3 here is CASRTGGQPQHF. CDR3 bases: TGTGCCAGTAGGACAGGAGGTCAGCCCCAGCATTTT.

This clone was seen only a few times. Other DNA sequences within the sample encode an identical CDR3. The chain has TRBV5-4 and TRBJ1-1, with D hard to call. CDR3 length: 13 residues. The germline V and J ends were trimmed by 10 bases and 0 bases, with 13 bases remaining between them. CDR1 is SGHNT and CDR2 is YYREEE in the germline V gene (reference sequence). The CDR3 reads CASSAGVNTEAFF. CDR3 DNA: TGTGCCTCCTCGGCCGGGGTGAACACTGAAGCTTTCTTT.

The V and J genes are TRBV5-1 and TRBJ1-3, with TRBD1 as a possible D gene (5 bases). CDR3 length equals 16 residues. The germline V and J ends were trimmed by 4 bases and 0 bases, with 14 bases remaining between them. CDR1 and CDR2 from the germline V gene are SGHRS and YFSETQ. The CDR3, as DNA: TGCGCCAGCAGCCGAGAGGGACTCAGCTCTGGAAACACCATATATTTT. Amino acids: CASSREGLSSGNTIYF.

The V call is TRBV5-1, the J call TRBJ2-1, with 7 bases that match TRBD2. The trim removed 0 bases at V and 7 bases at J, leaving 10 bases unmatched. Per the germline V gene, CDR1 is SGHRS and CDR2 is YFSETQ. This CDR3 region has 16 residues. DNA for the CDR3: TGCGCCAGCAGCTTGGCCGGGATAGCGGGTAGGAATGAGCAGTTCTTC. It translates to CASSLAGIAGRNEQFF.

The chain joins TRBV6-5 to TRBJ2-7, with D perhaps matching TRBD1 or TRBD2 (6 bases each). CDR3 length: 14 residues. Trimming took off 5 bases at V and 5 bases at J, with 16 bases between the two ends. Germline V gives CDR1 MNHEY, CDR2 SVGAGI. CDR3 sequence reads: CASSMRGDLHEQYF. Written as DNA, the CDR3 is TGTGCCAGCAGTATGAGGGGGGACCTGCACGAGCAGTACTTC.

The J gene is TRBJ2-3, the V gene TRBV19, with D maybe TRBD2 (5 bases). The CDR3 loop spans 12 amino acids. The V gene's germline CDR1 is LNHDA and CDR2 SQIVND (reference sequence). The germline V and J ends were trimmed by 7 bases and 1 base, with 6 bases remaining between them. In DNA form, the CDR3 reads TGTGCCAGTAAGGAGGGCACAGATACGCAGTATTTT. Protein: CASKEGTDTQYF.

In DNA form, the CDR3 reads TGTGCCAGCAGGACGCCACATAACACCGGGGAGCTGTTTTTT. Translation: CASRTPHNTGELFF. This chain joins TRBV28 and TRBJ2-2; D is unclear. V lost 6 bases and J 2 bases, leaving 10 bases between the germline ends. Germline CDR1 is MDHEN and CDR2 is SYDVKM. This CDR3 has 14 amino acids.

V usage is TRBV5-4 and J usage is TRBJ1-1; 8 bases align to TRBD1. There are 16 residues in the CDR3. Germline V lookup: CDR1 SGHNT, CDR2 YYREEE (reference sequence). The J segment lost 1 base and the V segment lost 0 bases, leaving 5 bases of the junction unmatched. The DNA for the CDR3 is TGTGCCAGCAGCTTGGGTGGGCAGGGGGCGAACACTGAAGCTTTCTTT. Translated, it gives CASSLGGQGANTEAFF. Complete variable domain (other parts from reference TRBV5-4 and TRBJ1-1): ETGVTQSPTHLIKTRGQQVTLRCSSQSGHNTVSWYQQALGQGPQFIFQYYREEENGRGNFPPRFSGLQFPNYSSELNVNALELDDSALYLCASSLGGQGANTEAFFGQGTRLTVV.

The genes are TRBV4-2 and TRBJ2-3; D ambiguous. Germline V CDR1 and CDR2: LGHNA, YNFKEQ. V was cut by 3 bases and J by 1 base, with 8 bases left in between. The CDR3 loop spans 14 amino acids. The CDR3 here is CASSHLGGTDTQYF. As DNA, the CDR3 is TGTGCCAGCAGCCATCTTGGGGGCACAGATACGCAGTATTTT.

The count of this clone is one. The chain's CDR3 is CASSQGLAGHTEAFF. The CDR3 DNA is TGCGCCAGCAGCCAAGGATTAGCAGGCCACACTGAAGCTTTCTTT. V gene TRBV4-3 combines with J gene TRBJ1-1; no clear D gene. This CDR3 has 15 amino acids. From germline, CDR1 is LGHNA and CDR2 YSLEER. V lost 1 base, J lost 3 bases, and 12 bases lay in between.

J is TRBJ1-2 and V is TRBV7-8; the D is unclear. This CDR3 region has 17 residues. Germline V gene sequence: CDR1 SGHVS, CDR2 FQNEAQ. The V gene lost 5 bases and the J gene lost 2 bases, with 21 bases spanning the gap. CDR3 residues: CASSPMNAAERNYGYTF. Written as DNA, the CDR3 is TGTGCCAGCAGCCCGATGAACGCGGCCGAAAGGAACTATGGCTACACCTTC.

The chain uses TRBV14 and TRBJ1-6; the match to TRBD1 covers 8 bases. The CDR3 contains 15 residues. V lost 4 bases to trimming and J lost 8 bases; unmatched junction nucleotides: 7. Germline lookup yields CDR1 SGHDN and CDR2 FVKESK. The CDR3 DNA sequence: TGTGCCAGCAGCCGGAACCAGGGGGCTCATTCACCCCTCCACTTT. This translates into CASSRNQGAHSPLHF. The full variable domain, its missing parts supplied by reference TRBV14 and TRBJ1-6, is EAGVTQFPSHSVIEKGQTVTLRCDPISGHDNLYWYRRVMGKEIKFLLHFVKESKQDESGMPNNRFLAERTGGTYSTLKVQPAELEDSGVYFCASSRNQGAHSPLHFGNGTRLTVT.

The chain links TRBV6-5 to TRBJ1-2; 7 positions agree with TRBD1. Unmatched junction bases numbered 7, after V lost 5 bases and J lost 4 bases. There are 14 residues in the CDR3. Germline CDR1 and CDR2: MNHEY and SVGAGI. The CDR3 DNA is TGTGCCAGCAGTCCAACCGGGACAGTCTATGGCTACACCTTC. Amino acids: CASSPTGTVYGYTF.

The chain joins TRBV19 to TRBJ2-4; TRBD2 agrees at 12 bases. The CDR3 sequence is 13 residues long. After removal of 8 bases from V and 12 bases from J, the junction contained 8 bases not matched to a gene. Germline V gives CDR1 LNHDA, CDR2 SQIVND (reference sequence). The CDR3 DNA reads TGTGCCAGTTCCCTAGCGGGGGGGCCAGATCAGTACTTC. It specifies CASSLAGGPDQYF.

J is TRBJ2-7 and V is TRBV7-8; 8 bases are shared with TRBD1. From germline, CDR1 is SGHVS and CDR2 FQNEAQ. This CDR3 has 17 residues. The J segment lost 1 base and the V segment lost 1 base, leaving 9 bases of the junction unmatched. In DNA form, the CDR3 reads TGTGCCAGCAGCTTAGGGGTAGGGACAGGCATATCCTACGAGCAGTACTTC. Translated: CASSLGVGTGISYEQYF. The full variable domain, in which reference TRBV7-8 and TRBJ2-7 provide the parts outside the CDR3, is GAGVSQSPRYKVAKRGQDVALRCDPISGHVSLFWYQQALGQGPEFLTYFQNEAQLDKSGLPSDRFFAERPEGSVSTLKIQRTQQEDSAVYLCASSLGVGTGISYEQYFGPGTRLTVT.

The chain couples TRBV4-2 to TRBJ1-1, with no clear D. The CDR3 spans 14 residues. Germline values: CDR1 LGHNA, CDR2 YNFKEQ. The V gene lost 0 bases and the J gene lost 4 bases, with 9 bases spanning the gap. In nucleotides, the CDR3 is TGTGCCAGCAGCCAAGAGCCGGGAGTCACTGAAGCTTTCTTT. Translation gives CASSQEPGVTEAFF.

This clone was seen just once. J is TRBJ1-2 and V is TRBV28, with D possibly TRBD1 on 5 matching bases. Germline loops: CDR1 MDHEN, CDR2 SYDVKM. The CDR3 is 12 residues long. Trimming took off 6 bases at V and 4 bases at J, with 9 bases between the two ends. The CDR3 protein is CASRQGTYGYTF. The CDR3, as DNA: TGTGCCAGCAGGCAGGGTACCTATGGCTACACCTTC.

This clone appeared a few times. The chain carries TRBV10-3 and TRBJ2-1; TRBD1 is a possible D gene (5 bases). The V end was cut by 0 bases, the J end by 7 bases, with 16 bases between. This CDR3 has 16 residues. Germline V gene lookup returns CDR1 ENHRY and CDR2 SYGVKD. The CDR3: CAISESWTSHNNEQFF. CDR3 coding DNA: TGTGCCATCAGTGAGTCATGGACATCCCACAATAATGAGCAGTTCTTC.

This clone was counted only a few times. The chain combines TRBV5-1 with TRBJ2-7; 10 bases match TRBD2. J lost 4 bases, V lost 1 base, and 14 bases had no gene match. Per the germline V gene, CDR1 is SGHRS and CDR2 is YFSETQ. The CDR3 spans 18 residues. The CDR3: CASSLTSALLAGVYEQYF. In DNA form, the CDR3 reads TGCGCCAGCAGCTTGACGAGCGCGTTGCTAGCGGGAGTGTACGAGCAGTACTTC.

The chain combines TRBV19 with TRBJ1-5; 8 nucleotides agree with TRBD1. The CDR3 covers 14 residues. Trimming took 9 bases from V and 4 from J; bases not matched to a gene: 8. Germline assignment: CDR1 LNHDA and CDR2 SQIVND (reference sequence). The CDR3 region is CASSGGASNQPQHF. Here the CDR3 DNA reads TGTGCCAGCTCAGGGGGCGCGAGTAATCAGCCCCAGCATTTT.

This chain connects TRBV5-6 to TRBJ1-1; tentative D call: TRBD1 (5 bases). The CDR3 has 13 residues. Trimming removed 0 bases at V and 6 bases at J, with 9 bases between. The germline V gene has CDR1 SGHDT and CDR2 YYEEEE. In nucleotides, the CDR3 is TGTGCCAGCAGCTTGGACCAGGGCTCTGAAGCTTTCTTT. Its translation is CASSLDQGSEAFF. Combining the CDR3 with reference TRBV5-6 and TRBJ1-1 gives the whole variable domain DAGVTQSPTHLIKTRGQQVTLRCSPKSGHDTVSWYQQALGQGPQFIFQYYEEEERQRGNFPDRFSGHQFPNYSSELNVNALLLGDSALYLCASSLDQGSEAFFGQGTRLTVV.

In this sample, this clone turned up once. This chain joins TRBV5-4 and TRBJ2-4; D unclear. The V gene's germline CDR1 is SGHNT and CDR2 YYREEE (reference sequence). Trimming stripped 2 bases from V and 6 bases from J, with 12 bases between. This CDR3 has 14 residues. The CDR3, as DNA: TGTGCCAGCAGCTTAAAGATGCGAGGAAACATTCAGTACTTC. It translates to CASSLKMRGNIQYF.

The chain joins TRBV18 to TRBJ2-3; possibly TRBD2 for D (5 bases). Germline lookup yields CDR1 KGHSH and CDR2 LQKENI. V was shortened by 0 bases and J by 0 bases, with 31 bases between the two germline ends. This CDR3 comprises 23 residues. The chain's CDR3 is CASSPPRVVGSPDGRGSTDTQYF. In DNA form, the CDR3 reads TGTGCCAGCTCACCACCGAGGGTGGTCGGGTCCCCTGATGGAAGAGGTAGCACAGATACGCAGTATTTT.

This sequence joins TRBV5-1 and TRBJ1-1; D is ambiguous. Germline V gene data show CDR1 as SGHRS and CDR2 as YFSETQ. The V and J ends lost 0 bases and 0 bases respectively, with 9 bases between them. The CDR3 has 15 residues. This chain's CDR3 is CASSLDQAMNTEAFF. In DNA form, the CDR3 reads TGCGCCAGCAGCTTGGATCAGGCTATGAACACTGAAGCTTTCTTT.